Below, 29 T cell receptor beta chains from the same sample are listed, as sequenced in a study of radiation and T cells in renal cell carcinoma. Time point reported: blood 2 weeks post-SBRT. Treatment noted: 15 Gy SBRT to primary tumor, nephrectomy 4 weeks later. Here immunoSEQ multiplex PCR was the method, and the copy in TCRdb shows in-frame clones only, minus some. The sample records 100,000 to 150,000 clones, around 89% being singletons. The specimen was blood, collected from a patient whose treatment included radiotherapy and nephrectomy. These receptors were collected from a woman in her 70s with renal cell carcinoma.

V gene TRBV27 combines with J gene TRBJ2-5; tentative D call: TRBD2 (6 bases). Per the germline V gene, CDR1 is MNHEY and CDR2 is SMNVEV (reference sequence). This CDR3 spans 13 amino acids. Trimming cost V 4 bases and J 0 bases, with 6 bases left between them. The CDR3 bases are TGTGCCAGCAGTTGGGGGGACCAAGAGACCCAGTACTTC. This translates into CASSWGDQETQYF.

The chain couples TRBV7-9 to TRBJ1-6; a weak D match, TRBD1 (6 bases). Deletions cut 1 base from V and 4 bases from J, with 8 bases between. Germline values: CDR1 SEHNR, CDR2 FQNEAQ (reference sequence). CDR3 length: 15 residues. In DNA, the CDR3 is TGTGCCAGCAGCTTAGGGGGGGCGTATAATTCACCCCTCCACTTT. Translating it yields CASSLGGAYNSPLHF.

V gene TRBV4-2 combines with J gene TRBJ2-2; TRBD2 aligns across 11 bases. V lost 3 bases, J lost 3 bases, and 9 bases stayed unmatched. Per germline, CDR1 LGHNA and CDR2 YNFKEQ. The CDR3 contains 18 residues. The CDR3 sequence: CASSHTIAGGPDTGELFF. DNA of the CDR3: TGTGCCAGCAGCCATACGATAGCGGGGGGGCCGGACACCGGGGAGCTGTTTTTT.

The CDR3 DNA reads TGTGCCAGCAGCGGGACTCTGGGCAATAATGAAAAACTGTTTTTT. Residues: CASSGTLGNNEKLFF. The chain uses TRBV5-4 and TRBJ1-4, with D maybe TRBD1 (5 bases). The length of the CDR3 is 15 residues. Germline lookup yields CDR1 SGHNT and CDR2 YYREEE (reference sequence). With 4 bases removed from V and 4 bases from J, the gap between germline ends came to 14 bases.

The chain combines TRBV18 with TRBJ1-1; the D gene is possibly TRBD1 (5 bases). The CDR3 contains 15 residues. Trimming stripped 2 bases from V and 5 bases from J, with 15 bases between. CDR1 and CDR2 from the germline V gene are KGHSH and LQKENI. The CDR3 bases are TGTGCCAGCTCACCAAAGGATCAGGGAGCGACTGAAGCTTTCTTT. As protein: CASSPKDQGATEAFF.

This CDR3 is CASRGPRDYGYTF. DNA of the CDR3: TGTGCCAGCAGAGGCCCGAGGGATTATGGCTACACCTTC. The chain joins TRBV6-1 to TRBJ1-2, with D hard to call. The CDR3 has 13 residues. Germline CDR1 is MNHNS and CDR2 is SASEGT. Trimming removed 6 bases from V and 5 bases from J, with 13 bases in between.

This clone was found a few times. V gene TRBV7-3 combines with J gene TRBJ2-1; TRBD2 matches at 7 bases. Germline V lookup: CDR1 SGHTA, CDR2 FQGTGA. This CDR3 is 15 amino acids long. Trimming at V came to 2 bases and at J to 7 bases, leaving 8 bases not matched to a gene. The CDR3 sequence is CASSLLRGVGNEQFF. In nucleotides, the CDR3 is TGTGCCAGCAGCTTATTACGGGGGGTTGGTAATGAGCAGTTCTTC.

This clone showed up just once. CDR3 sequence reads: CASSLTETQYF. The CDR3 DNA reads as TGTGCCAGCAGCTTAACGGAGACCCAGTACTTC. The chain is built from TRBV11-2 and TRBJ2-5; no clear D gene. The germline gives CDR1 SGHAT, CDR2 FQNNGV. This CDR3 is 11 amino acids long. The V gene lost 2 bases and the J gene lost 5 bases, with 3 bases spanning the gap.

The sample holds one count of this clone. The chain uses TRBV28 and TRBJ1-2; D gene unclear. Germline assignment: CDR1 MDHEN and CDR2 SYDVKM. This CDR3 spans 12 amino acids. With 6 bases removed from V and 2 bases from J, the gap between germline ends came to 7 bases. DNA for the CDR3: TGTGCCAGCAGCCATGGGAACTATGGCTACACCTTC. It codes for CASSHGNYGYTF.

The chain recombines TRBV5-4 with TRBJ2-3, with D hard to call. The CDR3 consists of 14 residues. The V end lost 0 bases, the J end lost 1 base, and 6 bases lay between the germline ends. Germline V gene data show CDR1 as SGHNT and CDR2 as YYREEE (reference sequence). The CDR3 is CASSLEKGTDTQYF. DNA of the CDR3: TGTGCCAGCAGCTTGGAGAAGGGCACAGATACGCAGTATTTT.

The V and J genes are TRBV25-1 and TRBJ2-3; 8 bases are a match to TRBD2. CDR3 length equals 14 residues. Germline V CDR1 and CDR2: MGHDK, SYGVNS. J gave up 0 bases and V 6 bases, and 2 bases lay outside the gene matches. CDR3 protein: CASSLAGSTDTQYF. CDR3 nucleotide sequence: TGTGCCAGCAGCTTAGCGGGGAGCACAGATACGCAGTATTTT.

This chain connects TRBV5-1 to TRBJ2-3; 13 nucleotides match TRBD2. Germline CDR1 SGHRS, CDR2 YFSETQ. CDR3 size: 18 residues. Germline trimming cut 4 bases from V and 4 bases from J; bases unmatched to any gene: 12. CDR3 in DNA: TGCGCCAGCAGCCATAGGACTAGCGGGGGCCCGACCTCAGATACGCAGTATTTT. Translated, it gives CASSHRTSGGPTSDTQYF. Filled out from reference TRBV5-1 and TRBJ2-3, the complete variable domain reads KAGVTQTPRYLIKTRGQQVTLSCSPISGHRSVSWYQQTPGQGLQFLFEYFSETQRNKGNFPGRFSGRQFSNSRSEMNVSTLELGDSALYLCASSHRTSGGPTSDTQYFGPGTRLTVL.

The genes are TRBV5-1 and TRBJ2-1; D perhaps matches TRBD1 (5 bases). Trimming left V 4 bases short and J 4 bases short, with 21 bases between. The length of the CDR3 is 17 residues. Germline V gene lookup returns CDR1 SGHRS and CDR2 YFSETQ. The CDR3: CASSPLAGAESYNEQFF. DNA for the CDR3: TGCGCCAGCAGCCCCTTGGCTGGGGCTGAGTCATACAATGAGCAGTTCTTC.

The chain uses TRBV7-2 and TRBJ1-3; D gene uncertain. The CDR3 runs to 15 residues. Trimming shortened V by 1 base and J by 0 bases, and 7 bases separated the two germline ends. CDR1 SGHTA and CDR2 FQGNSA come from the germline V gene. CDR3 nucleotide sequence: TGTGCCAGCAGCTTAGGACGGCCCTCTGGAAACACCATATATTTT. The encoded protein is CASSLGRPSGNTIYF.

The chain links TRBV27 to TRBJ1-1; the D gene is possibly TRBD1 (5 bases). CDR3 length: 13 amino acids. Between the trimmed V and J ends, which lost 6 bases and 11 bases, there was a span of 19 bases. Germline V gene lookup returns CDR1 MNHEY and CDR2 SMNVEV (reference sequence). The CDR3 loop is CASRTGHYTLAFF. Written as DNA, the CDR3 is TGTGCCAGCAGAACAGGCCATTACACCCTCGCTTTCTTT.

The V call is TRBV4-2, the J call TRBJ2-2; 8 bases are shared with TRBD1. V gave up 0 bases and J gave up 6 bases; unmatched junction bases: 12. Germline V lookup: CDR1 LGHNA, CDR2 YNFKEQ. The CDR3 covers 18 residues. CDR3 residues: CASSQDIAGTGVAGELFF. DNA for the CDR3: TGTGCCAGCAGCCAAGATATTGCGGGGACAGGCGTTGCCGGGGAGCTGTTTTTT.

V gene TRBV27 combines with J gene TRBJ1-1, with D unresolved. Trimming took 10 bases from V and 1 from J, leaving 13 bases between them. The CDR3 extends over 13 amino acids. From germline, CDR1 is MNHEY and CDR2 SMNVEV (reference sequence). The CDR3, as DNA: TGTGCCACCCCCCCGGGAGAGAACACTGAAGCTTTCTTT. This codes for CATPPGENTEAFF.

The chain couples TRBV9 to TRBJ2-3; 9 nucleotides agree with TRBD1. This CDR3 has 16 residues. V lost 3 bases, J lost 3 bases, and 8 bases stayed unmatched. In germline, CDR1 is SGDLS, CDR2 YYNGEE. The DNA of the CDR3 is TGTGCCAGCAGCGCCCCGGGACAGGGTAGAACAGATACGCAGTATTTT. This codes for CASSAPGQGRTDTQYF.

J is TRBJ1-2 and V is TRBV27; D perhaps matches TRBD1 (5 bases). With 6 bases removed from V and 5 bases from J, the gap between germline ends came to 25 bases. This CDR3 is 17 amino acids long. Per the germline V gene, CDR1 is MNHEY and CDR2 is SMNVEV (reference sequence). Here the CDR3 reads CASRTRGRGGVRYGYTF. The CDR3 DNA reads as TGTGCCAGCAGAACTAGAGGTCGGGGGGGGGTGAGGTATGGCTACACCTTC.

The J gene is TRBJ2-7, the V gene TRBV5-5, with D uncertain. Trimming shortened V by 0 bases and J by 6 bases, and 16 bases separated the two germline ends. CDR1 is SGHKS and CDR2 is YYEKEE in the germline V gene (reference sequence). This CDR3 is 15 amino acids long. The CDR3 coding sequence is TGTGCCAGCAGCTTGGCCTCGGTGACGTCAGGCGAGCAGTACTTC. As protein: CASSLASVTSGEQYF.

The chain employs TRBV9 and TRBJ2-1, with a weak D call TRBD1 (6 bases). CDR3 size: 15 residues. Trimming pared 0 bases from V and 4 bases from J, leaving 11 bases between. The V gene's germline CDR1 is SGDLS and CDR2 YYNGEE. CDR3 DNA: TGTGCCAGCAGCGTAGCTGGGACACCTTACAATGAGCAGTTCTTC. Protein product: CASSVAGTPYNEQFF.

V usage is TRBV5-6 and J usage is TRBJ1-6; TRBD1 aligns across 10 bases. The ends lost 2 bases at V and 9 bases at J; junction bases unmatched: 2. Germline-derived CDR1 and CDR2 are SGHDT and YYEEEE. The CDR3 sequence is 14 residues long. DNA of the CDR3: TGTGCCAGCAGCTTCGGGACAGGGGTTTCACCCCTCCACTTT. Amino acid sequence: CASSFGTGVSPLHF.

The V gene is TRBV18, the J gene TRBJ1-6, with TRBD1 as a possible D gene (6 bases). This CDR3 has 17 amino acids. V was pared by 3 bases and J by 5 bases, with 17 bases between. The V gene's germline CDR1 is KGHSH and CDR2 LQKENI. The DNA of the CDR3 is TGTGCCAGCTCACCTTTGAGGACAGCCGATAATAATTCACCCCTCCACTTT. As protein: CASSPLRTADNNSPLHF. The variable domain in full, with the rest retrieved from reference TRBV18 and TRBJ1-6, is NAGVMQNPRHLVRRRGQEARLRCSPMKGHSHVYWYRQLPEEGLKFMVYLQKENIIDESGMPKERFSAEFPKEGPSILRIQQVVRGDSAAYFCASSPLRTADNNSPLHFGNGTRLTVT.

Concerning this clone: This same CDR3 is encoded by further DNA sequences in the sample. V gene TRBV2 combines with J gene TRBJ2-7; TRBD2 is a possible D gene (6 bases). With 6 bases removed from V and 4 bases from J, the gap between germline ends came to 16 bases. CDR3 length: 14 amino acids. CDR1 and CDR2 (germline): SNHLY, FYNNEI. The CDR3 loop reads CASSVRGWGYEQYF. For the CDR3, the DNA is TGTGCCAGCAGCGTGCGGGGCTGGGGGTACGAGCAGTACTTC.

The rearrangement joins TRBV29-1 to TRBJ2-1; 11 nucleotides align to TRBD2. The V and J ends lost 4 bases and 9 bases, in that order; junction bases with no gene match: 5. Germline-derived CDR1 and CDR2 are SQVTM and ANQGSEA. The CDR3 runs to 13 residues. The CDR3 sequence: CSVGLAGNGEQFF. CDR3 in DNA: TGCAGCGTTGGACTAGCGGGGAACGGTGAGCAGTTCTTC.

J is TRBJ2-3 and V is TRBV5-1, with 8 bases that match TRBD2. The CDR3 runs to 15 residues. Trimming at V came to 4 bases and at J to 7 bases, leaving 11 bases not matched to a gene. In germline, CDR1 is SGHRS, CDR2 YFSETQ. CDR3 coding DNA: TGCGCCAGCAGCCCCGGACGGAGTAGCGGGAATACGCAGTATTTT. This gives the protein CASSPGRSSGNTQYF.

The chain uses TRBV18 and TRBJ2-5; no clear D gene. Trimming left V 2 bases short and J 4 bases short, with 8 bases between. Germline CDR1 is KGHSH and CDR2 is LQKENI. The CDR3 is made up of 13 amino acids. Here the CDR3 reads CASSPIVGETQYF. Here the CDR3 DNA reads TGTGCCAGCTCACCAATAGTAGGAGAGACCCAGTACTTC.

This chain uses TRBV6-5 with TRBJ2-2, with D possibly TRBD2 on 6 matching bases. Trimming shortened V by 4 bases and J by 2 bases, and 14 bases separated the two germline ends. Germline V lookup: CDR1 MNHEY, CDR2 SVGAGI. The CDR3 is made up of 16 amino acids. CDR3 sequence: CASSWGLVVNTGELFF. DNA of the CDR3: TGTGCCAGCAGTTGGGGACTGGTCGTTAACACCGGGGAGCTGTTTTTT.

The V and J genes are TRBV2 and TRBJ1-1; 12 positions match TRBD1. The V gene end was trimmed by 6 bases and the J gene end by 0 bases; junction bases not matched to a gene: 14. Germline assignment: CDR1 SNHLY and CDR2 FYNNEI. This CDR3 has 19 residues. CDR3 nucleotide sequence: TGTGCCAGCAGGGGGACAGGGGGCCACTTCCCGTCTTTGAACACTGAAGCTTTCTTT. The encoded protein is CASRGTGGHFPSLNTEAFF.